The rows below give T cell receptor beta chains drawn from one sample of a study of blood T cell repertoires in COVID-19. Sequenced by immunoSEQ multiplex PCR; TCRdb stores in-frame clones only, minus some. This repertoire shows 120,000 to 150,000 clones, roughly 84% found once; its top ten account for almost 6%. Sequencing used PBMCs or T cells enriched from blood (not recorded which). These receptors all stem from a woman between 50 and 59 years old who had been exposed to COVID-19. Both conserved end residues are part of each CDR3. A D gene is named only where the DNA matches it firmly. Size is omitted from some rows. Given values are once, few, many or a class for expanded clones.

clone_size: .
v_call: TRBV30
j_call: TRBJ1-1
d_call: .
cdr3_nt: TGTGCCTGGAGGGCTCCCCACACTGAAGCTTTCTTT
cdr3_aa: CAWRAPHTEAFF

clone_size: few
v_call: TRBV5-6
j_call: TRBJ2-7
d_call: .
cdr3_nt: TGTGCCAGCAGCTTGGTCGAGGGCTACGAGCAGTACTTC
cdr3_aa: CASSLVEGYEQYF

clone_size: few
v_call: TRBV2
j_call: TRBJ1-5
d_call: .
cdr3_nt: TGTGCCAGCAGAGAACCGGGACTAAATCAGCCCCAGCATTTT
cdr3_aa: CASREPGLNQPQHF

clone_size: few
v_call: TRBV7-9
j_call: TRBJ2-7
d_call: .
cdr3_nt: TGTGCCAGCAGCTCTCAGGGTGGCGCCTACGAGCAGTACTTC
cdr3_aa: CASSSQGGAYEQYF

clone_size: .
v_call: TRBV7-9
j_call: TRBJ2-7
d_call: .
cdr3_nt: TGTGCCAGCAGCTTAGGGGAGTACGAGCAGTACTTC
cdr3_aa: CASSLGEYEQYF

clone_size: .
v_call: TRBV10-3
j_call: TRBJ1-1
d_call: .
cdr3_nt: TGTGCCAGCTCCGGGGGTTATTACACTGAAGCTTTCTTT
cdr3_aa: CASSGGYYTEAFF

clone_size: .
v_call: TRBV3-1/TRBV3-2
j_call: TRBJ1-4
d_call: .
cdr3_nt: TGTGCCAGCAGTCGACCAACAGGGAATGAAAAACTGTTTTTT
cdr3_aa: CASSRPTGNEKLFF

clone_size: .
v_call: TRBV5-1
j_call: TRBJ2-7
d_call: .
cdr3_nt: TGCGCCAGCAGCTCCCGGGAACCCTCCTACGAGCAGTACTTC
cdr3_aa: CASSSREPSYEQYF

clone_size: .
v_call: TRBV6-5
j_call: TRBJ2-3
d_call: .
cdr3_nt: TGTGCCAGCAGTTACAGGGGAGGTACGCAGTATTTT
cdr3_aa: CASSYRGGTQYF

clone_size: .
v_call: TRBV7-9
j_call: TRBJ2-1
d_call: TRBD2
cdr3_nt: TGTGCCAGCAGCAGAATAGCGGGTCTCTACAATGAGCAGTTCTTC
cdr3_aa: CASSRIAGLYNEQFF

clone_size: .
v_call: TRBV15
j_call: TRBJ2-7
d_call: TRBD2
cdr3_nt: TGTGCCACCAGCAGCGCCGGGACTAGCGGGGCCTACGAGCAGTACTTC
cdr3_aa: CATSSAGTSGAYEQYF

clone_size: .
v_call: TRBV24-1
j_call: TRBJ1-5
d_call: .
cdr3_nt: TGTGCCACCAGTGATTTGCCGGGGGGTAAGGTAAGAGATCAGCCCCAGCATTTT
cdr3_aa: CATSDLPGGKVRDQPQHF